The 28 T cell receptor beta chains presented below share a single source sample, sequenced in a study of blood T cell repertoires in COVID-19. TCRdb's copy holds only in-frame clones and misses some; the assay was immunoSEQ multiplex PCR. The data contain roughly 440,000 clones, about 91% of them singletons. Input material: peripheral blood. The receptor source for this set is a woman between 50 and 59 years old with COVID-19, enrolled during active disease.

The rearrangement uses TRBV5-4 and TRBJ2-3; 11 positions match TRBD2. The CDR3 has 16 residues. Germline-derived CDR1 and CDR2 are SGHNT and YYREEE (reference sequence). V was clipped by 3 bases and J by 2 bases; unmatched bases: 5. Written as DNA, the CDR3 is TGTGCCAGCAGCTCCCTAGCGGGGGGAATCACAGATACGCAGTATTTT. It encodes CASSSLAGGITDTQYF.

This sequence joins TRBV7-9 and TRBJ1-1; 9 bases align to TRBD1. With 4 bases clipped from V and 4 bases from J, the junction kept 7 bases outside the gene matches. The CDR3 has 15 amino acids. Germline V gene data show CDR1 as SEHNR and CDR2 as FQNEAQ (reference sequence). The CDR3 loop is CASSSRTGVVTEAFF. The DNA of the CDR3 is TGTGCCAGCAGCTCGAGGACAGGGGTGGTCACTGAAGCTTTCTTT. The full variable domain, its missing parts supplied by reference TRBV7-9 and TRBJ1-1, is DTGVSQNPRHKITKRGQNVTFRCDPISEHNRLYWYRQTLGQGPEFLTYFQNEAQLEKSRLLSDRFSAERPKGSFSTLEIQRTEQGDSAMYLCASSSRTGVVTEAFFGQGTRLTVV.

Here the CDR3 reads CASSQDVPSGQETQYF. The CDR3 nucleotides are TGTGCCAGCAGCCAAGATGTGCCTAGCGGCCAAGAGACCCAGTACTTC. V gene TRBV3-1 (or the pseudogene TRBV3-2) combines with J gene TRBJ2-5; 7 nucleotides align to TRBD2. The CDR3 totals 16 residues. CDR1 LGHDT and CDR2 YNNKEL come from the germline V gene (reference sequence). The V segment lost 0 bases and the J segment 1 base; nucleotides outside the gene matches: 5.

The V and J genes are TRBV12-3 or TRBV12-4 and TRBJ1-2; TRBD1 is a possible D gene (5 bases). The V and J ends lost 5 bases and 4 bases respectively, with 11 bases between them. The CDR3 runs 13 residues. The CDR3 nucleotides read TGTGCCAGCAGTCTCCAGGGATTCTATGGCTACACCTTC. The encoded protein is CASSLQGFYGYTF.

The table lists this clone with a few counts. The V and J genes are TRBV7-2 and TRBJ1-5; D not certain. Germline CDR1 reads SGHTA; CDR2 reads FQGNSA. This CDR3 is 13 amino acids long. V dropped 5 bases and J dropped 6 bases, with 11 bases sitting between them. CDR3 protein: CASSAEGGQPQHF. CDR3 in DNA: TGTGCCAGCAGCGCCGAAGGAGGTCAGCCCCAGCATTTT.

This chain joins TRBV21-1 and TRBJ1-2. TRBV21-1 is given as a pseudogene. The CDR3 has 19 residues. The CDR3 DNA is TGTGCCAGCAGCAAAGGAGGGAGCGGGGGTATAATGGGGAGAGATGGCTACACCTTC. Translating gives CASSKGGSGGIMGRDGYTF.

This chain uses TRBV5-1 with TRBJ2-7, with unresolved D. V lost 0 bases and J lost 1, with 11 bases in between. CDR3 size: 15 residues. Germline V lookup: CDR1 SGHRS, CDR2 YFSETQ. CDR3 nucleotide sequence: TGCGCCAGCAGCTTGGAATCAGACACATCCTACGAGCAGTACTTC. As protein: CASSLESDTSYEQYF.

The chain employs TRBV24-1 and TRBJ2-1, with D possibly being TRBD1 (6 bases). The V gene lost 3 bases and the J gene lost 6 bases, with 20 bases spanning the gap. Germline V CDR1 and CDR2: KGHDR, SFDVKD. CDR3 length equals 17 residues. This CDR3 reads CATSDRRAGADSNEQFF. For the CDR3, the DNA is TGTGCCACCAGTGATCGAAGAGCAGGGGCGGACAGCAATGAGCAGTTCTTC.

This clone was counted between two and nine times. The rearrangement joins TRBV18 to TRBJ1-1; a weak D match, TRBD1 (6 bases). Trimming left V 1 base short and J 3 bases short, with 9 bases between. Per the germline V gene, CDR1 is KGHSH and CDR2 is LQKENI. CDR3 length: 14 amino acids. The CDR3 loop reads CASSPRKGDTEAFF. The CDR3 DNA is TGTGCCAGCTCACCACGGAAGGGGGACACTGAAGCTTTCTTT.

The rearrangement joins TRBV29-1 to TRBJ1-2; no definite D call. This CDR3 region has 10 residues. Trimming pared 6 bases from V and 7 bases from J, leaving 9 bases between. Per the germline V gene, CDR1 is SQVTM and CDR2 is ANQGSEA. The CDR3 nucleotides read TGCAGCGTCCTAGTCGGTGGCTACACCTTC. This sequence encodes CSVLVGGYTF.

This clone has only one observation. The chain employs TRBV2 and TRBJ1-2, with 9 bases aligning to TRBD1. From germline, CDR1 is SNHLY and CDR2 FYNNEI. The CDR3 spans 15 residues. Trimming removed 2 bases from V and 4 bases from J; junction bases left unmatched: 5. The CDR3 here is CASSEPDRGSYGYTF. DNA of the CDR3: TGTGCCAGCAGTGAACCCGACAGGGGGAGCTATGGCTACACCTTC.

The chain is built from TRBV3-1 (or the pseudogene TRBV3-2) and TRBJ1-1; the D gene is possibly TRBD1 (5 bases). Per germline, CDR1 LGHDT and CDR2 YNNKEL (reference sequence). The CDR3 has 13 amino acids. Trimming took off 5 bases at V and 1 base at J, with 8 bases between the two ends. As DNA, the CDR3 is TGTGCCAGCAGCTTCCAGGGGAACACTGAAGCTTTCTTT. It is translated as CASSFQGNTEAFF.

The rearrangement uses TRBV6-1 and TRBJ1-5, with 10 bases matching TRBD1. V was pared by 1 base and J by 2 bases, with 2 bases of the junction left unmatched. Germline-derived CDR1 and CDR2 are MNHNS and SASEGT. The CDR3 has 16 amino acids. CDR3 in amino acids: CASSEGDRGGNQPQHF. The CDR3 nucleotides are TGTGCCAGCAGTGAAGGGGACAGGGGCGGCAATCAGCCCCAGCATTTT.

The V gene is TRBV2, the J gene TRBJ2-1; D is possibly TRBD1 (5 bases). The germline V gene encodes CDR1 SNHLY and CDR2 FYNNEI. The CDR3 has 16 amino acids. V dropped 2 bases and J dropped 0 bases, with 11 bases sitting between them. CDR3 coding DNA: TGTGCCAGCAGTGAAAGGGGTGTTAGCTCCTACAATGAGCAGTTCTTC. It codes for CASSERGVSSYNEQFF.

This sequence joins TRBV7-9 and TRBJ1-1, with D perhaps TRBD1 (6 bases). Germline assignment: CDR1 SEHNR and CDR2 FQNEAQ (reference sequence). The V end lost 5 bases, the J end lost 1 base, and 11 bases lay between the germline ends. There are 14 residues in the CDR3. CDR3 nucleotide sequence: TGTGCCAGCAGCCTCGGGGGGGCGAACACTGAAGCTTTCTTT. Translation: CASSLGGANTEAFF.

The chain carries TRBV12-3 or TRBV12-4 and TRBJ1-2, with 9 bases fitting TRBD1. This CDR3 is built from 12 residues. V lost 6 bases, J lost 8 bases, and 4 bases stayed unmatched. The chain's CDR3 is CASRTGGRGYTF. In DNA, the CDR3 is TGTGCCAGCAGGACAGGGGGGAGAGGCTACACCTTC.

The CDR3 DNA sequence: TGTGCCAGCAGTCAGGCCGTCGCAAACCGGAGAAATTCACCCCTCCACTTT. Translating it yields CASSQAVANRRNSPLHF. V gene TRBV6-6 combines with J gene TRBJ1-6; the D is unclear. The CDR3 length is 17 residues. V gave up 5 bases and J gave up 7 bases, with 21 bases separating them. CDR1 and CDR2 (germline): MNHNY, SVGAGI (reference sequence).

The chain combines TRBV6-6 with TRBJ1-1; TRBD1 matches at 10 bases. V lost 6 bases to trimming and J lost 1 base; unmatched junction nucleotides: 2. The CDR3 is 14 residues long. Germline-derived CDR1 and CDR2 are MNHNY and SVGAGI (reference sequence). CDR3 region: CASRDRGENTEAFF. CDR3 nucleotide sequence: TGTGCCAGCAGGGACAGGGGGGAGAACACTGAAGCTTTCTTT.

CDR3 residues: CASSRQWTGNTEAFF. DNA of the CDR3: TGTGCCAGCAGCCGACAATGGACAGGGAACACTGAAGCTTTCTTT. V gene TRBV3-1 (or the pseudogene TRBV3-2) combines with J gene TRBJ1-1, with TRBD1 matching over 7 bases. V lost 4 bases to trimming and J lost 1 base; unmatched junction nucleotides: 6. Germline loops: CDR1 LGHDT, CDR2 YNNKEL (reference sequence). This CDR3 is 15 amino acids long.

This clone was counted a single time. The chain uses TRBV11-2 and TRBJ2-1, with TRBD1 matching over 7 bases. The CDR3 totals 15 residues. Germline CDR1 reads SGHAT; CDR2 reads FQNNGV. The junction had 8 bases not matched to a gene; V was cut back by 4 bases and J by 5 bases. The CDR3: CASSSSRGLHNEQFF. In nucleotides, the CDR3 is TGTGCCAGCAGCTCGAGTAGGGGGCTACACAATGAGCAGTTCTTC.

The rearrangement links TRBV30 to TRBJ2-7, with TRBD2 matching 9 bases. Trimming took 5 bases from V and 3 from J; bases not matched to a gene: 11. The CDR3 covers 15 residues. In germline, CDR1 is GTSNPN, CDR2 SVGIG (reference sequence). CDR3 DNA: TGTGCCTGGTCCGCCGTCGTAGCGGGGGACTACGAGCAGTACTTC. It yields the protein CAWSAVVAGDYEQYF.

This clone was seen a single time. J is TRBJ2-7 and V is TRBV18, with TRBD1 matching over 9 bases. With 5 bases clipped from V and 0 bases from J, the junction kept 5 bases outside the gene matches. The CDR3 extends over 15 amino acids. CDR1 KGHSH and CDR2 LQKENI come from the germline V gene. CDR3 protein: CASSRTGESSYEQYF. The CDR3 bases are TGTGCCAGCTCAAGGACAGGGGAAAGCTCCTACGAGCAGTACTTC.

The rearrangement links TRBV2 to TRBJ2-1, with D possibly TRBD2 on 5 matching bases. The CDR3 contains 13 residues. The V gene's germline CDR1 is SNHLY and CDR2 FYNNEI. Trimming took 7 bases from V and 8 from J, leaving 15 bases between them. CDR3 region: CASIGGMSDEQFF. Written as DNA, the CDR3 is TGTGCCAGCATTGGAGGAATGAGCGATGAGCAGTTCTTC.

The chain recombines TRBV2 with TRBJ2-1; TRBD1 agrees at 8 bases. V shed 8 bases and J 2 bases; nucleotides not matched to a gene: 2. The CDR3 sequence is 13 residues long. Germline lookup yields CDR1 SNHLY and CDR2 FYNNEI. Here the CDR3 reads CASGQGPYNEQFF. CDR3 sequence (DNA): TGTGCCAGCGGACAGGGTCCCTACAATGAGCAGTTCTTC. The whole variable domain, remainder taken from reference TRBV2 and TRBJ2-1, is EPEVTQTPSHQVTQMGQEVILRCVPISNHLYFYWYRQILGQKVEFLVSFYNNEISEKSEIFDDQFSVERPDGSNFTLKIRSTKLEDSAMYFCASGQGPYNEQFFGPGTRLTVL.

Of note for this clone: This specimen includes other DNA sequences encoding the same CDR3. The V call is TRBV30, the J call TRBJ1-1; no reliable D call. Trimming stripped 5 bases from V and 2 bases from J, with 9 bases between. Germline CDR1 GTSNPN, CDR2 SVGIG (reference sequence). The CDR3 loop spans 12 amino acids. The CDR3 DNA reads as TGTGCCTGGGACCGCGGTAACACTGAAGCTTTCTTT. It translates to CAWDRGNTEAFF.

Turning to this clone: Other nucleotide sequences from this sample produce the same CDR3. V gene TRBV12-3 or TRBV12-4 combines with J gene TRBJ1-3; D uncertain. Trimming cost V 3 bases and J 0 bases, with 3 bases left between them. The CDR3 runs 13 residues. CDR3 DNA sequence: TGTGCCAGCAGTTTGTACTCTGGAAACACCATATATTTT. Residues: CASSLYSGNTIYF.

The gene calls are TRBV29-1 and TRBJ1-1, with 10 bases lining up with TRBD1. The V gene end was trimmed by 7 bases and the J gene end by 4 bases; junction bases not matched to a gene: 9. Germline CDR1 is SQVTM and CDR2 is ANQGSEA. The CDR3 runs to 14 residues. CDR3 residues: CSATTGGAGTEAFF. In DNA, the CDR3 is TGCAGCGCCACGACAGGGGGCGCGGGCACTGAAGCTTTCTTT. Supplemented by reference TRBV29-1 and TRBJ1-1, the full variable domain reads SAVISQKPSRDICQRGTSLTIQCQVDSQVTMMFWYRQQPGQSLTLIATANQGSEATYESGFVIDKFPISRPNLTFSTLTVSNMSPEDSSIYLCSATTGGAGTEAFFGQGTRLTVV.

DNA of the CDR3: TGTGCCAGCAGTTCGGGACAGACTGGCACAGATACGCAGTATTTT. Protein: CASSSGQTGTDTQYF. The V and J genes are TRBV6-6 and TRBJ2-3, with TRBD1 identical over 7 bases. The CDR3 consists of 15 residues. Germline CDR1 is MNHNY and CDR2 is SVGAGI (reference sequence). Trimming took 4 bases from V and 1 from J; bases not matched to a gene: 5.